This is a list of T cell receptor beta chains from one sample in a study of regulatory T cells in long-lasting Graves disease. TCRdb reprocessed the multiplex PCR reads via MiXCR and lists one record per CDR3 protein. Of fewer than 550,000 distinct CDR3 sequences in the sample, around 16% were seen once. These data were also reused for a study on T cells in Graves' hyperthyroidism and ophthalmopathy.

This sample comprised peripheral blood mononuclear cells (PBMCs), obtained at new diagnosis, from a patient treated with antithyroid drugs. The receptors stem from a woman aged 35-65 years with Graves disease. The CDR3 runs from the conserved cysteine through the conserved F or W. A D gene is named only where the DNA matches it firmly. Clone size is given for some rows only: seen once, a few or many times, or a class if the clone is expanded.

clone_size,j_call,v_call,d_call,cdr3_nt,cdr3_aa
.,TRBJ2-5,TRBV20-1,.,TGCAGTGCGGCCGTCACAGGAGAGACCCAGTACTTC,CSAAVTGETQYF
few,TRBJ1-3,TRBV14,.,TGTGCCAGCAGCCAGTACCTTGGATCTGGAAACACCATATATTTT,CASSQYLGSGNTIYF
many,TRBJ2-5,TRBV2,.,TGTGCCAGCAGTGAGGTCCGATACAAGATAGAGACCCAGTACTTC,CASSEVRYKIETQYF
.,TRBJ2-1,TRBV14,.,TGTGCCAGCAGCCTACTGGGAAGCGGAGCCTACAATGAGCAGTTCTTC,CASSLLGSGAYNEQFF
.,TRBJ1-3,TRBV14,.,TGTGCCAGCAGCCAAGAGCTCCGACAAATTGGAAACACCATATATTTT,CASSQELRQIGNTIYF
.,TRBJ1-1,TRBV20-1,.,TGCAGTGTAGTCTTACATATGAACACTGAAGCTTTCTTT,CSVVLHMNTEAFF
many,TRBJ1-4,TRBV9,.,TGTGCCAGCAGCGTACGGGGAACGAGTGAAAAACTGTTTTTT,CASSVRGTSEKLFF
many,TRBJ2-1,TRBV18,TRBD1,TGTGCCAGCTCAACCGGACAGGGGGCGAATGAGCAGTTCTTC,CASSTGQGANEQFF
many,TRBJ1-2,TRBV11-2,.,TGTGCCAGCAGCTTAGATGCAGAGTATGGCTACACCTTC,CASSLDAEYGYTF
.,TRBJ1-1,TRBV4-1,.,TGCGCCAGCAGCCCAGAAGGACCCGGACAGAACACTGAAGCTTTCTTT,CASSPEGPGQNTEAFF
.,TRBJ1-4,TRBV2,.,TGTGCCAGCAGTGAAGCTGCGGCCGGGGGCGAAAAACTGTTTTTT,CASSEAAAGGEKLFF
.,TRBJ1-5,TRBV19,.,TGTGCCAGTAGTATCGCCTCGGGGACCCCCAATCAGCCCCAGCATTTT,CASSIASGTPNQPQHF
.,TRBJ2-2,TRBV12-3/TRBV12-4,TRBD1,TGTGCCAGCAGGGAGACAGGGGCACCCGGGGAGCTGTTTTTT,CASRETGAPGELFF
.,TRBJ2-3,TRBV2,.,TGTGCCAACCAACGCAGACCGAACACAGATACGCAGTATTTT,CANQRRPNTDTQYF
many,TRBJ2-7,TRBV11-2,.,TGTGCCAGCAGCTTAGACCCACAGACAGACTACGAGCAGTACTTC,CASSLDPQTDYEQYF
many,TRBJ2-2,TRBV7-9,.,TGTGCCAGCAGCTTCTACCACACCGGGGAGCTGTTTTTT,CASSFYHTGELFF
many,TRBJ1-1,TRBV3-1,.,TGTGCCAGCAGCCAAGTTATAGGGAGTTCCACTGAAGCTTTCTTT,CASSQVIGSSTEAFF
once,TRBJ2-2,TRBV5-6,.,TGTGCCAGCAGCTTTTCGGCGGCCGGGAACACCGGGGAGCTGTTTTTT,CASSFSAAGNTGELFF
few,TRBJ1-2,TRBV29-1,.,TGCAGCGTTGAAGTGGGCAGTGTATATGGCTACACCTTC,CSVEVGSVYGYTF
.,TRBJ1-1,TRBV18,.,TGTGCCAGCTCACCAAGGCCGGGGGCTGGTACTGAAGCTTTCTTT,CASSPRPGAGTEAFF
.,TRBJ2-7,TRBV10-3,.,TGTGCCATCATGGGGGGACAAAACTCCTACGAGCAGTACTTC,CAIMGGQNSYEQYF
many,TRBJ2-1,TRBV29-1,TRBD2,TGCAGCGGGGGGTCTAGCGGGGGTCATTTCTACAATGAGCAGTTCTTC,CSGGSSGGHFYNEQFF